This entry features one TCR beta chain sequence. Antigen specificity is unknown. The data were obtained in a study of response to subunit inactivated influenza vaccine. Unmatched junction bases numbered 3, after V lost 6 bases and J lost 4 bases. Looked up from germline, CDR1 is MGHDK and CDR2 is SYGVNS. This CDR3 is built from 14 residues. TCRdb called the RT-PCR reads again in MiXCR, with one record for every CDR3 protein. The table includes 500,000 to 600,000 distinct CDR3 sequences, 14% detected once. Points from the study as a whole: Every seasonal influenza vaccination brings in few new T cells, the authors suggested.

This TCR came from a man aged 45-65 years who received an inactivated influenza vaccine. This specimen consisted of PBMCs from blood, obtained 11 to 12 days after vaccination. The V gene is TRBV25-1, the J gene TRBJ2-1, with 10 bases lining up with TRBD2. The CDR3 nucleotides read TGTGCCAGCAGACCTAGCGGGAGTTACAATGAGCAGTTCTTC. It encodes CASRPSGSYNEQFF.